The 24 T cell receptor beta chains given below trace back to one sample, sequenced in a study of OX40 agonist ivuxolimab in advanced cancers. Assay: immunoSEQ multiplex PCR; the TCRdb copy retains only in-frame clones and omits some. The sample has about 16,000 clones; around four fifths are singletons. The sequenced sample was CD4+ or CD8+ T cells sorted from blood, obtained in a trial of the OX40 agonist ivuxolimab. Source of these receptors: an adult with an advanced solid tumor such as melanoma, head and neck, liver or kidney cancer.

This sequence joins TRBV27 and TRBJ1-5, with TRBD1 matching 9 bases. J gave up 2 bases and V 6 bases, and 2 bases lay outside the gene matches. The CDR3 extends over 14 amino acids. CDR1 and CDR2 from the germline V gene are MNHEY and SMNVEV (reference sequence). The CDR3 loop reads CASRWTGGNQPQHF. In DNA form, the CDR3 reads TGTGCCAGCAGGTGGACAGGGGGCAATCAGCCCCAGCATTTT.

The CDR3 bases are TGTGCCAGTAGGGGGGTCGGGGCCAACGTCCTGACTTTC. This translates into CASRGVGANVLTF. The chain employs TRBV19 and TRBJ2-6; either TRBD1 or TRBD2 may supply D (5 bases each). The germline V gene encodes CDR1 LNHDA and CDR2 SQIVND (reference sequence). CDR3 size: 13 residues. The V gene lost 6 bases and the J gene lost 4 bases, with 7 bases spanning the gap.

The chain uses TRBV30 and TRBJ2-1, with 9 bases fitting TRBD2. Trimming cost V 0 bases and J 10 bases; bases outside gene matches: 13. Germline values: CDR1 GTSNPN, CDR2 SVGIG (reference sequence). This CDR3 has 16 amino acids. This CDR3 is CAWSVQPSGILGEQFF. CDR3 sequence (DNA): TGTGCCTGGAGTGTACAGCCTAGCGGGATCTTGGGAGAGCAGTTCTTC.

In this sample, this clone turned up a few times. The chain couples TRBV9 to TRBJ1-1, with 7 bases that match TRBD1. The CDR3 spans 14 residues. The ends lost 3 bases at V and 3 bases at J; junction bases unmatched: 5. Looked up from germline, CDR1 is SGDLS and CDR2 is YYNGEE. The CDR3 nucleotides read TGTGCCAGCAGCGCCGGGGGACAGTACACTGAAGCTTTCTTT. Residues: CASSAGGQYTEAFF.

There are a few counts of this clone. CDR3 residues: CSVEGGQGAYEQYF. The CDR3 DNA sequence: TGCAGCGTTGAAGGAGGACAGGGGGCTTACGAGCAGTACTTC. The V call is TRBV29-1, the J call TRBJ2-7, with TRBD1 matching over 11 bases. J lost 4 bases, V lost 1 base, and 3 bases had no gene match. CDR3 length: 14 amino acids. Germline assignment: CDR1 SQVTM and CDR2 ANQGSEA.

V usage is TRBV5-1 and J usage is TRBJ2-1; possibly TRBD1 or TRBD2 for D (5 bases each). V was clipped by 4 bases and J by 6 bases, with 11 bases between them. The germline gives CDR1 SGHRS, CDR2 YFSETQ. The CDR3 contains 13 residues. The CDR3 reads CASSAGTSNEQFF. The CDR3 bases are TGCGCCAGCAGCGCCGGGACCAGCAATGAGCAGTTCTTC.

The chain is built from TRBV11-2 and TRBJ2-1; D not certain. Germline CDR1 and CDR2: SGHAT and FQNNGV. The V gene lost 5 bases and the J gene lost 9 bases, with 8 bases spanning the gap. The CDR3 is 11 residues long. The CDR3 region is CASSPSGEQFF. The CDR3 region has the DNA TGTGCCAGCAGCCCTTCGGGTGAGCAGTTCTTC.

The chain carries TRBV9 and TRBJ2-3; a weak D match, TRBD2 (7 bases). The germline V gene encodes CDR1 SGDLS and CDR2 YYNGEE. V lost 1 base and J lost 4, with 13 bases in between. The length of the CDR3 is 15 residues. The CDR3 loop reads CASSVIGGPADTQYF. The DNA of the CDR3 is TGTGCCAGCAGCGTAATCGGGGGGCCGGCAGATACGCAGTATTTT.

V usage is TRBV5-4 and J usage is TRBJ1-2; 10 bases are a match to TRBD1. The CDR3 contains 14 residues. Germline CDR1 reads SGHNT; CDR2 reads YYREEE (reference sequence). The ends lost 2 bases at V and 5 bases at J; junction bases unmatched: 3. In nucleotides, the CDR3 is TGTGCCAGCAGCTTCAGGACAGGGGGTTATGGCTACACCTTC. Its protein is CASSFRTGGYGYTF.

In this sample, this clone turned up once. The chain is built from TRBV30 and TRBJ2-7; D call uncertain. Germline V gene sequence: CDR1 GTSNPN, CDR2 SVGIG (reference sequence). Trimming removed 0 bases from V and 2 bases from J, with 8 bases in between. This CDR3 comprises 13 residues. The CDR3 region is CAWSVGRTYEQYF. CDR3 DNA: TGTGCCTGGAGTGTAGGCCGAACCTACGAGCAGTACTTC.

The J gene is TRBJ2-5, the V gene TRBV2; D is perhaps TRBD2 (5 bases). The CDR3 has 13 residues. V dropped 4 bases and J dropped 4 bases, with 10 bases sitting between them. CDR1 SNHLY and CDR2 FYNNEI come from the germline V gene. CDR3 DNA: TGTGCCAGCAGTGGTTTGGCGGGAGAGACCCAGTACTTC. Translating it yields CASSGLAGETQYF.

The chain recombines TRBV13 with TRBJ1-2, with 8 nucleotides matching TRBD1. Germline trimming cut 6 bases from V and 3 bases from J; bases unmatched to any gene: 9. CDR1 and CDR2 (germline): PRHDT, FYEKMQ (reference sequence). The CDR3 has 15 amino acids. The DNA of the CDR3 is TGTGCCAGCAGAGACAGGGGACTGTTAGACTATGGCTACACCTTC. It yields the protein CASRDRGLLDYGYTF.

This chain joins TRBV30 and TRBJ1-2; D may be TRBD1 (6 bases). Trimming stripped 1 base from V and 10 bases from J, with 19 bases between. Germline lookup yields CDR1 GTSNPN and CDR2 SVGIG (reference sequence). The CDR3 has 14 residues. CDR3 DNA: TGTGCCTGGAGTGAAACCCCCGGGACACTGGACTACACCTTC. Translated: CAWSETPGTLDYTF.

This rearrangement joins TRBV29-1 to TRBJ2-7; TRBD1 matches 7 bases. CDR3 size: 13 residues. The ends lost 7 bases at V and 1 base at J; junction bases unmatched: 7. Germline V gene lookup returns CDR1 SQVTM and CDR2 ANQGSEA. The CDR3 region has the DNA TGCAGCGCTGGGACAGAGGGGTCCTACGAGCAGTACTTC. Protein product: CSAGTEGSYEQYF.

The chain's CDR3 is CASSPGQTSTDTQYF. The CDR3 bases are TGTGCCAGCAGTCCGGGACAAACTAGCACAGATACGCAGTATTTT. The chain is built from TRBV6-5 and TRBJ2-3; the D gene is possibly TRBD1 (6 bases). Germline-derived CDR1 and CDR2 are MNHEY and SVGAGI. The CDR3 is 15 residues long. Between the trimmed V and J ends, which lost 5 bases and 0 bases, there was a span of 12 bases.

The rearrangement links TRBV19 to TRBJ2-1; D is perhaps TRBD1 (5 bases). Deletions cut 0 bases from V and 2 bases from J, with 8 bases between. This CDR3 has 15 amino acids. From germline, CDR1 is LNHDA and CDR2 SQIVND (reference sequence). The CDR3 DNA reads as TGTGCCAGTAGTATAGACAGGGTCCCCTACAATGAGCAGTTCTTC. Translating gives CASSIDRVPYNEQFF.

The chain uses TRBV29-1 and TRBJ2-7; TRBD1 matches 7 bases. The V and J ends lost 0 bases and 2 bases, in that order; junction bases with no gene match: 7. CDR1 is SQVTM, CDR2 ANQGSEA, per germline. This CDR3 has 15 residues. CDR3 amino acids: CSVEEGTGVPYEQYF. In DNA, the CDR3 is TGCAGCGTTGAAGAAGGCACAGGGGTCCCCTACGAGCAGTACTTC.

The CDR3, as DNA: TGTGCCAGCAGTCCAAGCTCCTACGAGCAGTACTTC. Protein sequence: CASSPSSYEQYF. The chain couples TRBV27 to TRBJ2-7; D gene ambiguous. This CDR3 contains 12 residues. The germline CDR1 and CDR2 sequences are MNHEY and SMNVEV (reference sequence). Trimming removed 5 bases at V and 0 bases at J, with 5 bases between.

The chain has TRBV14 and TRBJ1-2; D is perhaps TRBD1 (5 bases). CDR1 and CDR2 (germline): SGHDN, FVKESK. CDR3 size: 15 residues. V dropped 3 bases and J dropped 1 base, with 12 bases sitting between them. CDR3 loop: CASSHGGAFNYGYTF. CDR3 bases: TGTGCCAGCAGCCACGGGGGAGCTTTTAACTATGGCTACACCTTC.

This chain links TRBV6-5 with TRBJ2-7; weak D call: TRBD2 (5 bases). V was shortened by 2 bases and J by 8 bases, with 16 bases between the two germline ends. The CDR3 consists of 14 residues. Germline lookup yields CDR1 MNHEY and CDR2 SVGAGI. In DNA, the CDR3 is TGTGCCAGCAGTTACACCACCGGCGGGCAGCAGCAGTACTTC. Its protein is CASSYTTGGQQQYF.

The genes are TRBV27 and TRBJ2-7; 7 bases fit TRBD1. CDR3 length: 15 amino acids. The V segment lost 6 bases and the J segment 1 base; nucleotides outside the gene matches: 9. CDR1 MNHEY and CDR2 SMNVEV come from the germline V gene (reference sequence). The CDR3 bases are TGTGCCAGCAGCAGGACAGGTGTCGGGTCCTACGAGCAGTACTTC. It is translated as CASSRTGVGSYEQYF.

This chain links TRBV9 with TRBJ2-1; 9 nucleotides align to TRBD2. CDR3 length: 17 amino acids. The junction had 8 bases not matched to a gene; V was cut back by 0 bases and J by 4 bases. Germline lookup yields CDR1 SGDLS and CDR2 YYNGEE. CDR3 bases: TGTGCCAGCAGCGTAGGTCTAGCGGGGAGTAGTTACAATGAGCAGTTCTTC. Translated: CASSVGLAGSSYNEQFF.

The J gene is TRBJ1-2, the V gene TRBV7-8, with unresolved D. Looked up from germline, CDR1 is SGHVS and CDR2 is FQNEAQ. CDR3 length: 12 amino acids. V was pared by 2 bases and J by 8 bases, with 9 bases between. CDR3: CASSLPGNGYTF. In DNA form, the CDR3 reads TGTGCCAGCAGCTTACCGGGGAACGGCTACACCTTC.

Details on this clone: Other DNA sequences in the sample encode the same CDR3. Here the CDR3 reads CASSLAGGQETQYF. CDR3 nucleotide sequence: TGTGCCAGCAGCTTGGCGGGCGGACAAGAGACCCAGTACTTC. The chain links TRBV5-4 to TRBJ2-5; D gene uncertain. Germline V lookup: CDR1 SGHNT, CDR2 YYREEE (reference sequence). The ends were cut back, 0 bases at V and 2 bases at J, with 8 bases in the middle. There are 14 residues in the CDR3.